The source of this T cell receptor (beta chain) is a study of spatial heterogeneity in lung cancer. Study as a whole: Available PBMC from follow-up, collected a median of roughly two years after resection, underwent sequencing.

Time point of the sample: blood at routine non-recurrence follow-up after resection. From tumor, nontumor lung or frozen PBMC, whole RNA was taken unsorted for sequencing. Individual TCR cDNA molecules each bore their own unique molecular identifier. MiXCR, run by TCRdb on the 5' RACE reads, gives a single entry per CDR3 protein. This table holds about 26,000 distinct CDR3 sequences, 4.5% to 7.5% found once. This clonotype was seen many times. This TCR was recovered from a male donor with early-stage non-small cell lung cancer. Specimen: PBMCs, collected at follow-up.

CDR3 in amino acids: CASSISQNTGELFF. The CDR3 DNA sequence: TGTGCCAGTAGTATAAGCCAGAACACCGGGGAGCTGTTTTTT. The chain employs TRBV19 and TRBJ2-2, with unresolved D. CDR1 and CDR2 (germline): LNHDA, SQIVND (reference sequence). CDR3 length: 14 amino acids. The V end was cut by 2 bases, the J end by 1 base, with 5 bases between.